Presented here are 25 T cell receptor beta chains from one specimen sequenced in a study of blood T cell repertoires in COVID-19. The assay was immunoSEQ multiplex PCR, and TCRdb's table has in-frame clones only and misses some. The sample lists about 150,000 clones, around 80% seen once, with more than 4% in the top ten. The sequencing input was peripheral blood. These receptors all come from a woman aged 45-65 years with acute or convalescent COVID-19.

The J gene is TRBJ2-1, the V gene TRBV25-1; D perhaps matches TRBD2 (6 bases). This CDR3 spans 17 amino acids. The V gene lost 3 bases and the J gene lost 0 bases, with 15 bases spanning the gap. Germline assignment: CDR1 MGHDK and CDR2 SYGVNS. CDR3 sequence: CASSDPDYLSSYNEQFF. The CDR3 DNA is TGTGCCAGCAGTGACCCGGACTACCTGAGCTCCTACAATGAGCAGTTCTTC. Based on the CDR3 plus reference TRBV25-1 and TRBJ2-1, the full variable domain is EADIYQTPRYLVIGTGKKITLECSQTMGHDKMYWYQQDPGMELHLIHYSYGVNSTEKGDLSSESTVSRIRTEHFPLTLESARPSHTSQYLCASSDPDYLSSYNEQFFGPGTRLTVL.

This clone appeared a few times. This chain uses TRBV10-3 with TRBJ1-6, with D possibly TRBD1 on 5 matching bases. This CDR3 is 16 amino acids long. Trimming cost V 0 bases and J 4 bases, with 10 bases left between them. Germline assignment: CDR1 ENHRY and CDR2 SYGVKD. The CDR3 nucleotides read TGTGCCATCAGTGAGTCAGTATCAGGGTATAATTCACCCCTCCACTTT. Its translation: CAISESVSGYNSPLHF.

The rearrangement joins TRBV3-1 (or the pseudogene TRBV3-2) to TRBJ1-1; 8 bases are a match to TRBD1. After removal of 3 bases from V and 10 bases from J, the junction contained 10 bases not matched to a gene. In germline, CDR1 is LGHDT, CDR2 YNNKEL (reference sequence). This CDR3 has 14 residues. CDR3 in amino acids: CASSHADRALGAFF. The CDR3, as DNA: TGTGCCAGCAGCCACGCGGACAGGGCCCTCGGAGCTTTCTTT.

Written as DNA, the CDR3 is TGTGCCAGCAGCTTGGTTATGCGGGGGGGCCCTTATACGCAGTATTTT. Protein: CASSLVMRGGPYTQYF. The chain carries TRBV5-4 and TRBJ2-3; 9 bases are a match to TRBD2. Trimming took 0 bases from V and 7 from J; bases not matched to a gene: 9. This CDR3 region has 16 residues. Germline loops: CDR1 SGHNT, CDR2 YYREEE (reference sequence).

CDR3 sequence (DNA): TGTGCCAGCAGCTTAACCCAGGGCTACAATGAGCAGTTCTTC. Protein: CASSLTQGYNEQFF. The gene calls are TRBV7-3 and TRBJ2-1; possibly TRBD1 for D (5 bases). V was trimmed by 0 bases and J by 3 bases, leaving 6 bases between them. Germline CDR1 is SGHTA and CDR2 is FQGTGA. This CDR3 is built from 14 residues.

The genes are TRBV5-6 and TRBJ2-3; 12 positions agree with TRBD2. Germline V CDR1 and CDR2: SGHDT, YYEEEE. Trimming removed 3 bases from V and 5 bases from J; junction bases left unmatched: 7. The CDR3 runs to 16 residues. In DNA form, the CDR3 reads TGTGCCAGCAGCTCTTCTAGCGGGGGGGCCCTAGATACGCAGTATTTT. Translation: CASSSSSGGALDTQYF.

This chain joins TRBV5-8 and TRBJ1-2, with 7 bases identical to TRBD1. Germline CDR1 and CDR2: SGHTS and YDEGEE. With 2 bases clipped from V and 4 bases from J, the junction kept 11 bases outside the gene matches. The CDR3 is made up of 16 amino acids. The CDR3 DNA reads TGTGCCAGCAGCTTTACTACCGGGACAGAAATCTATGGCTACACCTTC. This encodes CASSFTTGTEIYGYTF.

The chain carries TRBV3-1 (or the pseudogene TRBV3-2) and TRBJ1-5; tentative D call: TRBD1 (5 bases). The CDR3 spans 16 residues. Between the trimmed V and J ends, which lost 3 bases and 10 bases, there was a span of 22 bases. CDR1 and CDR2 (germline): LGHDT, YNNKEL (reference sequence). This CDR3 reads CASSHPSGGPGRPQHF. The CDR3 nucleotides read TGTGCCAGCAGCCACCCTAGCGGGGGTCCGGGGAGACCCCAGCATTTT.

The genes are TRBV29-1 and TRBJ2-7; TRBD1 matches at 9 bases. This CDR3 spans 12 amino acids. The germline CDR1 and CDR2 sequences are SQVTM and ANQGSEA. J lost 4 bases, V lost 6 bases, and 4 bases had no gene match. CDR3 DNA sequence: TGCAGCGTCAGACAGGGGGAGTACGAGCAGTACTTC. This encodes CSVRQGEYEQYF.

This rearrangement joins TRBV7-2 to TRBJ2-7, with no clear D. The CDR3 is 14 residues long. Germline loops: CDR1 SGHTA, CDR2 FQGNSA. V was trimmed by 6 bases and J by 3 bases, leaving 15 bases between them. The CDR3 loop is CASRPAQLSYEQYF. CDR3 coding DNA: TGTGCCAGCAGACCAGCACAGCTTAGCTACGAGCAGTACTTC.

This chain links TRBV5-1 with TRBJ1-4; maybe TRBD1 (6 bases). V shed 4 bases and J shed 4 bases, with 11 bases lying between them. This CDR3 region has 14 residues. Germline lookup yields CDR1 SGHRS and CDR2 YFSETQ. For the CDR3, the DNA is TGCGCCAGCAGCGGAACAGGGATTAATGAAAAACTGTTTTTT. It translates to CASSGTGINEKLFF.

The chain carries TRBV24-1 and TRBJ1-1, with 10 bases that match TRBD1. Per the germline V gene, CDR1 is KGHDR and CDR2 is SFDVKD. This CDR3 region has 16 residues. J was trimmed by 4 bases and V by 5 bases; bases with no gene match: 9. CDR3: CATSGRQGARVTEAFF. In DNA form, the CDR3 reads TGTGCCACCAGTGGCCGACAGGGGGCAAGGGTCACTGAAGCTTTCTTT.

This sequence joins TRBV7-9 and TRBJ2-4, with 8 bases lining up with TRBD1. The trim removed 2 bases at V and 4 bases at J, leaving 7 bases unmatched. Germline assignment: CDR1 SEHNR and CDR2 FQNEAQ (reference sequence). The CDR3 consists of 16 residues. As DNA, the CDR3 is TGTGCCAGCAGCTTAACTCAGGGGGCTCCAAAAAACATTCAGTACTTC. As protein: CASSLTQGAPKNIQYF.

Only a few counts were recorded for this clone. The V gene is TRBV12-3 or TRBV12-4, the J gene TRBJ2-7; TRBD1 agrees at 10 bases. The CDR3 has 13 residues. The junction had 4 bases not matched to a gene; V was cut back by 6 bases and J by 5 bases. CDR3 residues: CASRTGTGDEQYF. CDR3 nucleotides: TGTGCCAGCAGGACCGGGACAGGGGACGAGCAGTACTTC.

This clone has only one observation. The rearrangement links TRBV5-1 to TRBJ1-6; D not resolved. CDR3 length: 12 amino acids. V lost 5 bases, J lost 8 bases, and 8 bases lay in between. The germline CDR1 and CDR2 sequences are SGHRS and YFSETQ. The CDR3 bases are TGCGCCAGCAGGGTGGAGGATTCACCCCTCCACTTT. Translation: CASRVEDSPLHF.

The chain is built from TRBV3-1 (or the pseudogene TRBV3-2) and TRBJ1-2; a weak D match, TRBD1 (6 bases). The germline gives CDR1 LGHDT, CDR2 YNNKEL (reference sequence). The CDR3 totals 16 residues. The V end was cut by 1 base, the J end by 8 bases, with 20 bases between. This chain's CDR3 is CASSQGTGAFQGGYTF. Written as DNA, the CDR3 is TGTGCCAGCAGCCAAGGGACCGGGGCGTTCCAGGGGGGCTACACCTTC.

This rearrangement joins TRBV19 to TRBJ2-7, with 7 bases fitting TRBD1. CDR1 and CDR2 (germline): LNHDA, SQIVND (reference sequence). The CDR3 is made up of 15 amino acids. The J segment lost 0 bases and the V segment lost 7 bases, leaving 9 bases of the junction unmatched. The CDR3 sequence: CASKNRGSGSYEQYF. CDR3 DNA sequence: TGTGCCAGTAAGAACAGGGGCTCGGGCTCCTACGAGCAGTACTTC.

This chain uses TRBV3-1 (or the pseudogene TRBV3-2) with TRBJ2-5; TRBD1 might be the D (5 bases). The V end lost 2 bases, the J end lost 4 bases, and 8 bases lay between the germline ends. CDR3 length equals 13 residues. Germline V CDR1 and CDR2: LGHDT, YNNKEL (reference sequence). Here the CDR3 DNA reads TGTGCCAGCAGCCAACTCAGGGCAGAGACCCAGTACTTC. Translation: CASSQLRAETQYF.

The rearrangement joins TRBV7-3 to TRBJ2-1, with 10 bases matching TRBD2. Germline lookup yields CDR1 SGHTA and CDR2 FQGTGA. The CDR3 has 15 amino acids. Trimming cost V 4 bases and J 5 bases; bases outside gene matches: 5. The CDR3 bases are TGTGCCAGCAGCTCCGAGCGGGGGGGCCACAATGAGCAGTTCTTC. It encodes CASSSERGGHNEQFF.

This clone has a single count. This chain joins TRBV10-3 and TRBJ2-1; TRBD1 might be the D (6 bases). The V and J ends lost 10 bases and 7 bases respectively, with 23 bases between them. Germline CDR1 is ENHRY and CDR2 is SYGVKD. The CDR3 spans 15 residues. The CDR3 nucleotides are TGTGCCACCGCAGACGGGACACAATCTCAGAATGAGCAGTTCTTC. It is translated as CATADGTQSQNEQFF.

This clone was recorded only once. The chain uses TRBV3-1 (or the pseudogene TRBV3-2) and TRBJ2-5; 8 bases are a match to TRBD2. The ends lost 2 bases at V and 2 bases at J; junction bases unmatched: 4. Per germline, CDR1 LGHDT and CDR2 YNNKEL (reference sequence). CDR3 length equals 15 residues. The CDR3 protein is CASSQNSGAQETQYF. CDR3 nucleotides: TGTGCCAGCAGCCAAAATAGCGGGGCACAAGAGACCCAGTACTTC.

The V gene is TRBV9, the J gene TRBJ2-1, with 9 bases that match TRBD1. Germline trimming cut 0 bases from V and 7 bases from J; bases unmatched to any gene: 11. This CDR3 comprises 17 residues. The germline gives CDR1 SGDLS, CDR2 YYNGEE. CDR3 sequence: CASSVGLTWTGANEQFF. The CDR3 DNA sequence: TGTGCCAGCAGCGTAGGGTTGACCTGGACAGGGGCAAATGAGCAGTTCTTC.

In this sample, this clone turned up once. The chain links TRBV4-1 to TRBJ1-2; D perhaps matches TRBD1 (6 bases). Trimming took 0 bases from V and 4 from J, leaving 18 bases between them. This CDR3 comprises 17 residues. The germline V gene encodes CDR1 MGHRA and CDR2 YSYEKL. The CDR3 coding sequence is TGCGCCAGCAGCCAAGATCCTCAAGGGGGGGCCGCCTATGGCTACACCTTC. Amino acid sequence: CASSQDPQGGAAYGYTF.

The chain employs TRBV28 and TRBJ1-5; TRBD1 agrees at 9 bases. This CDR3 contains 18 residues. Trimming took 7 bases from V and 7 from J; bases not matched to a gene: 20. Looked up from germline, CDR1 is MDHEN and CDR2 is SYDVKM. The CDR3 nucleotides read TGTGCCAGCACCAATTCTGGGACAGGGCTGGTTGTCAGCCAGCCCCAGCATTTT. It encodes CASTNSGTGLVVSQPQHF. Based on the CDR3 plus reference TRBV28 and TRBJ1-5, the full variable domain is DVKVTQSSRYLVKRTGEKVFLECVQDMDHENMFWYRQDPGLGLRLIYFSYDVKMKEKGDIPEGYSVSREKKERFSLILESASTNQTSMYLCASTNSGTGLVVSQPQHFGDGTRLSIL.

The chain recombines TRBV29-1 with TRBJ1-1, with 8 bases identical to TRBD1. In germline, CDR1 is SQVTM, CDR2 ANQGSEA. V shed 7 bases and J 1 base; nucleotides not matched to a gene: 5. The CDR3 runs to 13 residues. The CDR3 sequence: CSGMGQENTEAFF. CDR3 in DNA: TGCAGCGGCATGGGACAGGAGAACACTGAAGCTTTCTTT.